The clone carrying this T cell receptor beta chain appeared a few times. The sample is drawn from a study of T-cell memory formation after mild COVID-19. This CDR3 has 15 residues. The V end lost 1 base, the J end lost 4 bases, and 10 bases lay between the germline ends. Germline V CDR1 and CDR2: MNHEY, SVGAGI. A single record per CDR3 protein comes from TCRdb applying MiXCR to the 5' RACE reads. Here the sample spans 450,000 or so distinct CDR3 sequences, 20% being singletons. The sample was PBMCs or a T cell subset sorted from them (not recorded which). V and J are TRBV6-5 and TRBJ2-2, with a possible D match to TRBD1 (5 bases). The receptor was derived from an adult woman who had mild COVID-19 (a few samples of this study predate the infection). Cell type and time point are not known. CDR3 DNA sequence: TGTGCCAGCAGTTACTTCGGAAGGGGCACCGGGGAGCTGTTTTTT. Residues: CASSYFGRGTGELFF.